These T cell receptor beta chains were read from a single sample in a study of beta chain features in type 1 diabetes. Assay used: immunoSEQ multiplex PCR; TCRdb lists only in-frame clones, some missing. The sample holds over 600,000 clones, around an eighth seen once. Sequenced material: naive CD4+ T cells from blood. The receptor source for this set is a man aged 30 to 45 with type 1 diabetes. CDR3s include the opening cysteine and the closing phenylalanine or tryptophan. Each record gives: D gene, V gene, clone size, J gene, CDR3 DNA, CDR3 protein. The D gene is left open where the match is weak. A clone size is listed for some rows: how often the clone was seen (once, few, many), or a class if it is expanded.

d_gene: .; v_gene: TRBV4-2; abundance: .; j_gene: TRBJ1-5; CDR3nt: TGTGCCAGCAGCCAACCTAATCAGCCCCAGCATTTT; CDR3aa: CASSQPNQPQHF
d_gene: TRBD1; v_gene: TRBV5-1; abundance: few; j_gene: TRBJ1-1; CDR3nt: TGCGCCAGCAGCCTATCGACAGGGGACACTGAAGCTTTCTTT; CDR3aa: CASSLSTGDTEAFF
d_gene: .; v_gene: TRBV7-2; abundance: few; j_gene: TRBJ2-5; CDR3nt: TGTGCCAGCAGCTTAGCCAGCCAAGAGACCCAGTACTTC; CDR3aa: CASSLASQETQYF
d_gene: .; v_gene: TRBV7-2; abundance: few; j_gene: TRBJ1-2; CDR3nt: TGTGCCAGCACCAACCACTATGGCTACACCTTC; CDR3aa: CASTNHYGYTF
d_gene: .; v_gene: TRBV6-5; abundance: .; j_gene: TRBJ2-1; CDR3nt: TGTGCCAGCAGGACCCGCGGGGACAGACAGTTCTTC; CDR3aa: CASRTRGDRQFF
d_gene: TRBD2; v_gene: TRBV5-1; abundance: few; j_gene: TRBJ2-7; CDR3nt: TGCGCCAGCAGCTCTAATAGCGGGACCTACGAGCAGTACTTC; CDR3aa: CASSSNSGTYEQYF
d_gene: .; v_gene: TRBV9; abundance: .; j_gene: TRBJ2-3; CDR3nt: TGTGCCAGCAGCGTAGAAGTGACGGTACGAAATACGCAGTATTTT; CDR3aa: CASSVEVTVRNTQYF
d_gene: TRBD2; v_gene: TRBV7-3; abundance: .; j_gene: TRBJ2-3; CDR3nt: TGTGCCAGCAGCTCACTAGCGGGGGGCTGGATATACACAGATACGCAGTATTTT; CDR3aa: CASSSLAGGWIYTDTQYF
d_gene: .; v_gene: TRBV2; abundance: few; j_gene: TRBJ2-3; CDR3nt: TGTGCCAGCAGTGAACCCTCCACAGATACGCAGTATTTT; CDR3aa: CASSEPSTDTQYF
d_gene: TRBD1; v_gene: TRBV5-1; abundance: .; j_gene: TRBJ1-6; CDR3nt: TGCGCCAGCAGCCCGACTGGACAGGCAGAAGGTTCACCCCTCCACTTT; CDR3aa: CASSPTGQAEGSPLHF
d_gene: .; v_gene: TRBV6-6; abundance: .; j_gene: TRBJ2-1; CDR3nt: TGTGCCAGCAGTTACTCGACAGAACCATACAATGAGCAGTTCTTC; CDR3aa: CASSYSTEPYNEQFF
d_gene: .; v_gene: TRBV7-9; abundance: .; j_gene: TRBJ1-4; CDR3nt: TGTGCCAGCAGCGTAAAGACAGGAGAACTGTTTTTT; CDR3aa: CASSVKTGELFF
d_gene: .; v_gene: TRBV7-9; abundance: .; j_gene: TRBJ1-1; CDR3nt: TGTGCCAGCAGCCCCAATACAGGGAGGACTGAAGCTTTCTTT; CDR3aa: CASSPNTGRTEAFF
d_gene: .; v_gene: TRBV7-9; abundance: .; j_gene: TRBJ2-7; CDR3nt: TGTGCCAGCAGCTTAGCGTCGGGCGGGGCTAACACCTACGAGCAGTACTTC; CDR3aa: CASSLASGGANTYEQYF
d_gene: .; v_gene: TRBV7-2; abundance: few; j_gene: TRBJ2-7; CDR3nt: TGTGCCAGCAGCTTAGCCTCCTCCTACGAGCAGTACTTC; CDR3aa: CASSLASSYEQYF
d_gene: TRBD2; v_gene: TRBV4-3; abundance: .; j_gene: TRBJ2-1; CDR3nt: TGCGCCAGCAGCCAAGGACTAGCGGGGTCACTCGGCAATGAGCAGTTCTTC; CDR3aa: CASSQGLAGSLGNEQFF
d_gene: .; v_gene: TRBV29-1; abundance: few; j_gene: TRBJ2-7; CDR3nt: TGCAGCGTTGAAGGGGCAGGGCCCTCCTACTCCTACGAGCAGTACTTC; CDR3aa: CSVEGAGPSYSYEQYF
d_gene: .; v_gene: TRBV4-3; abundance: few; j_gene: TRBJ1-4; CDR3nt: TGCGCCAGCAGCCAAGATCTGGGGGAAGAAAAACTGTTTTTT; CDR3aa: CASSQDLGEEKLFF
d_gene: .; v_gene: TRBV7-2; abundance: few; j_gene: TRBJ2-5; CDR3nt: TGTGCCAGCAGCTTAAATAGCGGAGACCAAGAGACCCAGTACTTC; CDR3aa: CASSLNSGDQETQYF
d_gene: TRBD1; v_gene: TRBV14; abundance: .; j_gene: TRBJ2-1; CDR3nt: TGTGCCAGCCCCGGGACAGGGCGTTACAATGAGCAGTTCTTC; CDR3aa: CASPGTGRYNEQFF
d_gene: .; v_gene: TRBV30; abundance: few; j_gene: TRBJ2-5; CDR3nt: TGTGCCTGGAGTGTCGGTGTCGAGACCCAGTACTTC; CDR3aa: CAWSVGVETQYF
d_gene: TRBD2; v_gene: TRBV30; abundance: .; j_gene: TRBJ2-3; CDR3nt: TGTGCCTCCCTAGCGGGGGGGCCCACAGATACGCAGTATTTT; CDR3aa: CASLAGGPTDTQYF
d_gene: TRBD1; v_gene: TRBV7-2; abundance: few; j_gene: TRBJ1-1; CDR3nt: TGTGCCAGCAGCTCGGGACAGGGGTTCACTGAAGCTTTCTTT; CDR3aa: CASSSGQGFTEAFF
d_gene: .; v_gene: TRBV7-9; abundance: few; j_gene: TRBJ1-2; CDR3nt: TGTGCCAGCAGCACCCCCAGAGTCAACGGTGGCTACACCTTC; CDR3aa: CASSTPRVNGGYTF
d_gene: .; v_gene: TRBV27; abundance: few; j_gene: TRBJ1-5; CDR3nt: TGTGCCAGCAGTCCGTCCAGGGGCCCAATGGGCCAGCATTTT; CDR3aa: CASSPSRGPMGQHF
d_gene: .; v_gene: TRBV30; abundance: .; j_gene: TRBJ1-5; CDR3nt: TGTGCCTGGAGTGTTACAGGAAGCAATCAGCCCCAGCATTTT; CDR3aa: CAWSVTGSNQPQHF
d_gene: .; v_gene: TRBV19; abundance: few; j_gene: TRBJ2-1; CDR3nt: TGTGCCAGTAGTCCTGTGACCCCATGGGGTGAGCAGTTCTTC; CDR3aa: CASSPVTPWGEQFF
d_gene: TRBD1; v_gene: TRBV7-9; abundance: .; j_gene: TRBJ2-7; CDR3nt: TGTGCCAGCAGCGGGACAGGGGCCGTCTCCTACGAGCAGTACTTC; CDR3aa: CASSGTGAVSYEQYF
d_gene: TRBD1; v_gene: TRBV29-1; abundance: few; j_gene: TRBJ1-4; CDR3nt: TGCAGCGCCCAAGGACAGGGACGGGGAAAACTGTTTTTT; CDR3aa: CSAQGQGRGKLFF
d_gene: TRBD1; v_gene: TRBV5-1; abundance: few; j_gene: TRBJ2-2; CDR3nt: TGCGCCAGCAGCTTGTTTGGGACAGGGCGCACCGGGGAGCTGTTTTTT; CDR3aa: CASSLFGTGRTGELFF
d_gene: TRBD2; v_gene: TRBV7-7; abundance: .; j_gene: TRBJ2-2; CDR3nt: TGTGCTAGCAGCTTCCCTATAGCGGGGGGGAACACCGGGGAGCTGTTTTTT; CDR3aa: CASSFPIAGGNTGELFF
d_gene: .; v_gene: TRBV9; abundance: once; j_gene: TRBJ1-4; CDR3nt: TGTGCCAGCAGCCTGACTGGGACTAATGAAAAACTGTTTTTT; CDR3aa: CASSLTGTNEKLFF
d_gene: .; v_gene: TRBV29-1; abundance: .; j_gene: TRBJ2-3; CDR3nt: TGCAGCGTTGCAAGAACAGATACGCAGTATTTT; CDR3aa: CSVARTDTQYF
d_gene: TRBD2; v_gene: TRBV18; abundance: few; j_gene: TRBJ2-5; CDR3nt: TGTGCCAGCTCACGGCTAGCGGGGGGCCAAGAGACCCAGTACTTC; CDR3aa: CASSRLAGGQETQYF
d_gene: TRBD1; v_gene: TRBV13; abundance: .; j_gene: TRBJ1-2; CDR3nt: TGTGCCAGCAGCCCCGGGACAGGGTTTAATGGCTACACCTTC; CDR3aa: CASSPGTGFNGYTF
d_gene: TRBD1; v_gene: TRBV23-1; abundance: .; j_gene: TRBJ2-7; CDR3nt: TGCGCCAGCAGTCGGGGACAGGGGGCCTACGAGCAGTACTTC; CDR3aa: CASSRGQGAYEQYF
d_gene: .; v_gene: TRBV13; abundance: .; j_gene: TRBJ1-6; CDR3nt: TGTGCCAGCAGCTTCGGTCCTAACCGGGACGGCGGTTCACCCCTCCACTTT; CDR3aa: CASSFGPNRDGGSPLHF